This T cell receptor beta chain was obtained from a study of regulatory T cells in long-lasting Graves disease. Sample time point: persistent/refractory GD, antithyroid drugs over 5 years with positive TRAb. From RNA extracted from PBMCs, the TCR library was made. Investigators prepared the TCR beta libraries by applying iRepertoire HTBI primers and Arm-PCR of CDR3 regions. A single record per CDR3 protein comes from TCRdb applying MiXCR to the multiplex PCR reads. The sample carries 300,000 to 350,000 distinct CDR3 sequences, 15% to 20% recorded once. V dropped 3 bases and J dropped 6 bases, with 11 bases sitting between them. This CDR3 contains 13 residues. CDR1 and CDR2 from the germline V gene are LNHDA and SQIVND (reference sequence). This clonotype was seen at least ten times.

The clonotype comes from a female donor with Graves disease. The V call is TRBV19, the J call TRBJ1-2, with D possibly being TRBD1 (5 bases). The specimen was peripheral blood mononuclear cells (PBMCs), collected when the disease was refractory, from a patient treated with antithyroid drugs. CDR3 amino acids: CASSMSGPDGYTF. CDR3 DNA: TGTGCCAGTAGTATGTCAGGGCCCGATGGCTACACCTTC. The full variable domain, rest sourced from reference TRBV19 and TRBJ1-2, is DGGITQSPKYLFRKEGQNVTLSCEQNLNHDAMYWYRQDPGQGLRLIYYSQIVNDFQKGDIAEGYSVSREKKESFPLTVTSAQKNPTAFYLCASSMSGPDGYTFGSGTRLTVV.